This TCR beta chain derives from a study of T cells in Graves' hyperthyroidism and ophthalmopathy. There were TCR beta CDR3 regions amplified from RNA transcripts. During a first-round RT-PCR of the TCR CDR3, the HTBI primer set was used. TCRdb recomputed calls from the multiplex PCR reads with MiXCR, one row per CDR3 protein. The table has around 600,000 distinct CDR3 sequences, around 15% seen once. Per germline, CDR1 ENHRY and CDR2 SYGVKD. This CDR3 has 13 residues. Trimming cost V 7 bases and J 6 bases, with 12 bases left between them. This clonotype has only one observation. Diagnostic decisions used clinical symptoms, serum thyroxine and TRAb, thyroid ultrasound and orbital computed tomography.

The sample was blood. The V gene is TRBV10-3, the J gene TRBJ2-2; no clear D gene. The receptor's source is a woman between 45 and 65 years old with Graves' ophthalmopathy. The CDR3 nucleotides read TGTGCCATCATACTTACAGATTCCGGGGAGCTGTTTTTT. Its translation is CAIILTDSGELFF.